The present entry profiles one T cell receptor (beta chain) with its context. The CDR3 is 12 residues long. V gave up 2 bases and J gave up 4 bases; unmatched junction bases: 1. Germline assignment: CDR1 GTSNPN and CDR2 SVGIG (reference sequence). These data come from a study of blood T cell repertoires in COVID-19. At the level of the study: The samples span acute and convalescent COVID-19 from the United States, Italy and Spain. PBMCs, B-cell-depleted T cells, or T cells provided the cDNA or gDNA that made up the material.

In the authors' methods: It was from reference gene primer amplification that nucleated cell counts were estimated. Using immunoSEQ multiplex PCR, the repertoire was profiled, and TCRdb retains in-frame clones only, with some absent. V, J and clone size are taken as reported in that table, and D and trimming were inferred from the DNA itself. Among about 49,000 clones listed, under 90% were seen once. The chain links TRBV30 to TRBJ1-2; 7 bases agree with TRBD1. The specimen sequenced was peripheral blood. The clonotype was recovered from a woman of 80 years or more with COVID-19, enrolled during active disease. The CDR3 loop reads CAWSRTGYGYTF. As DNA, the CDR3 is TGTGCCTGGAGTCGGACAGGCTATGGCTACACCTTC.